The clone carrying this TCR beta chain has only a few counts. This sample was taken from a study of T-cell memory formation after mild COVID-19. Via MiXCR, TCRdb re-called the 5' RACE reads, giving one row per CDR3 protein. Of hundreds of thousands of distinct CDR3 sequences detected, roughly 13% appear once; the ten largest clones hold about 20%. Germline V gene data show CDR1 as SGHTA and CDR2 as FQGNSA. Trimming took off 5 bases at V and 2 bases at J, with 16 bases between the two ends. The CDR3 runs to 17 residues. This sequence joins TRBV7-2 and TRBJ2-6; a possible D gene is TRBD2 (6 bases). This receptor was taken from a man aged 18 to 29 who had mild COVID-19 (a few samples of this study predate the infection). Cell type and time point are not known. Input material: PBMCs or a T cell subset sorted from them (not recorded which). Here the CDR3 DNA reads TGTGCCAGCAGCCCACCACCGGGACTGGCTGGGGCCAACGTCCTGACTTTC. Residues: CASSPPPGLAGANVLTF.